The 25 T cell receptor beta chains presented below share a single source sample, sequenced in a study of blood T cell repertoires in COVID-19. Generated by immunoSEQ multiplex PCR, the TCRdb table keeps only in-frame clones and is missing some. The sample contains 240,000 or so clones, 70% to 75% of which appear only once. Material for sequencing was peripheral blood. These receptor sequences come from a woman of 80 years or more with acute or convalescent COVID-19.

This clone occurred once. The gene calls are TRBV13 and TRBJ2-3; D is ambiguous. The CDR3 length is 15 residues. V lost 0 bases and J lost 1, with 8 bases in between. CDR1 is PRHDT, CDR2 FYEKMQ, per germline (reference sequence). The CDR3 DNA reads as TGTGCCAGCAGCTTAGGCCTCCGAGGCACAGATACGCAGTATTTT. Amino acid sequence: CASSLGLRGTDTQYF.

The V gene is TRBV4-1, the J gene TRBJ2-1; tentative D call: TRBD1 (5 bases). Germline CDR1 and CDR2: MGHRA and YSYEKL. The CDR3 contains 17 residues. Deletions cut 4 bases from V and 9 bases from J, with 25 bases between. CDR3 loop: CASSPPGNSFVVGEQFF. The CDR3 nucleotides are TGCGCCAGCAGCCCTCCAGGGAATAGCTTCGTTGTCGGTGAGCAGTTCTTC.

The chain couples TRBV15 to TRBJ2-2; 7 positions agree with TRBD1. Losses at the gene ends were 3 bases for V and 0 bases for J; bases not matched to a gene: 1. Germline V lookup: CDR1 LNHNV, CDR2 YYDKDF (reference sequence). This CDR3 is built from 15 residues. This chain's CDR3 is CATSRGQPNTGELFF. CDR3 nucleotide sequence: TGTGCCACCAGCAGGGGACAGCCGAACACCGGGGAGCTGTTTTTT. The whole variable domain, remainder taken from reference TRBV15 and TRBJ2-2, is DAMVIQNPRYQVTQFGKPVTLSCSQTLNHNVMYWYQQKSSQAPKLLFHYYDKDFNNEADTPDNFQSRRPNTSFCFLDIRSPGLGDTAMYLCATSRGQPNTGELFFGEGSRLTVL.

This chain links TRBV6-5 with TRBJ1-6; D might be TRBD1 (6 bases). CDR1 MNHEY and CDR2 SVGAGI come from the germline V gene. The CDR3 covers 15 residues. The germline V and J ends were trimmed by 2 bases and 6 bases, with 11 bases remaining between them. DNA for the CDR3: TGTGCCAGCAGTTACGGACAGACCTTTAATTCACCCCTCCACTTT. This translates into CASSYGQTFNSPLHF.

The chain is built from TRBV5-1 and TRBJ2-2; 9 bases map to TRBD2. The CDR3 totals 17 residues. Germline V gives CDR1 SGHRS, CDR2 YFSETQ. With 7 bases clipped from V and 5 bases from J, the junction kept 15 bases outside the gene matches. The CDR3 region is CASSTGLAGSGTGELFF. The CDR3 nucleotides are TGCGCCAGCTCAACCGGGCTAGCGGGATCTGGTACCGGGGAGCTGTTTTTT.

This chain uses TRBV7-7 with TRBJ2-2; 11 bases are shared with TRBD2. This CDR3 contains 18 residues. The V gene end was trimmed by 2 bases and the J gene end by 4 bases; junction bases not matched to a gene: 9. CDR1 is SSHAT, CDR2 FNYEAQ, per germline (reference sequence). CDR3 region: CASSLSPLAGGPTGELFF. The DNA of the CDR3 is TGTGCCAGCAGCTTATCACCCCTAGCGGGGGGCCCCACCGGGGAGCTGTTTTTT.

The chain links TRBV9 to TRBJ2-2; TRBD1 is a possible D gene (5 bases). V was clipped by 1 base and J by 7 bases, with 11 bases between them. CDR3 length: 14 residues. Germline V gene sequence: CDR1 SGDLS, CDR2 YYNGEE. CDR3 sequence (DNA): TGTGCCAGCAGCGTACTTCAGGGCGGCGGGGAGCTGTTTTTT. It codes for CASSVLQGGGELFF.

The rearrangement uses TRBV11-2 and TRBJ2-3; no reliable D call. CDR1 is SGHAT, CDR2 FQNNGV, per germline. Trimming stripped 5 bases from V and 4 bases from J, with 10 bases between. This CDR3 contains 13 residues. The CDR3 coding sequence is TGTGCCAGCAGCCCGGGTCCCGCAGATACGCAGTATTTT. Residues: CASSPGPADTQYF.

This clone has a single count. The genes are TRBV3-1 (or the pseudogene TRBV3-2) and TRBJ2-3; 9 nucleotides align to TRBD1. CDR3 length equals 14 residues. V lost 5 bases, J lost 3 bases, and 3 bases stayed unmatched. Germline lookup yields CDR1 LGHDT and CDR2 YNNKEL (reference sequence). In DNA form, the CDR3 reads TGTGCCAGCAGCAGGGGACAGGGTACAGATACGCAGTATTTT. The encoded protein is CASSRGQGTDTQYF.

This clone was found once. The chain carries TRBV4-3 and TRBJ2-3; TRBD2 matches 9 bases. Germline V gene sequence: CDR1 LGHNA, CDR2 YSLEER. CDR3 size: 17 residues. J was trimmed by 4 bases and V by 0 bases; bases with no gene match: 8. In DNA form, the CDR3 reads TGCGCCAGCAGCCAAGATACGGCGGGGGGGCCGTCAGATACGCAGTATTTT. Encoded protein: CASSQDTAGGPSDTQYF.

The rearrangement joins TRBV6-5 to TRBJ2-5, with 7 nucleotides matching TRBD2. The CDR3 loop spans 14 amino acids. Germline values: CDR1 MNHEY, CDR2 SVGAGI. V lost 4 bases and J lost 7; bases outside the gene matches: 9. The CDR3 region has the DNA TGTGCCAGCAGTTTCGCCGCGGGGGTAGGGACCCAGTACTTC. Its translation is CASSFAAGVGTQYF.

In DNA form, the CDR3 reads TGCGCCAGCAGCCAAGAAGGAAGGCAGAGGTCGAGGTCCTATAATTCACCCCTCCACTTT. Its translation: CASSQEGRQRSRSYNSPLHF. The V gene is TRBV4-1, the J gene TRBJ1-6; D is unclear. Trimming took 0 bases from V and 1 from J, leaving 19 bases between them. The CDR3 is 20 amino acids. CDR1 and CDR2 from the germline V gene are MGHRA and YSYEKL.

This clone has more than one count but fewer than ten. In the same sample, other DNA sequences code for this CDR3. The chain links TRBV6-5 to TRBJ2-5; D is possibly TRBD2 (7 bases). The V end was cut by 0 bases, the J end by 2 bases, with 13 bases between. The CDR3 consists of 16 residues. Germline assignment: CDR1 MNHEY and CDR2 SVGAGI. CDR3 sequence (DNA): TGTGCCAGCAGTTACTCCTTAGGGGGGGGTCAAGAGACCCAGTACTTC. Its translation is CASSYSLGGGQETQYF.

J is TRBJ1-1 and V is TRBV6-5; D gene unclear. The germline V gene encodes CDR1 MNHEY and CDR2 SVGAGI. The ends were cut back, 8 bases at V and 7 bases at J, with 17 bases in the middle. The CDR3 covers 13 residues. The CDR3 DNA reads as TGTGCCAGCTCTCGGAATCGGAGAGATGAAGCTTTCTTT. It translates to CASSRNRRDEAFF.

Written as DNA, the CDR3 is TGCGCCAGCAGCCGTAGCGGGAGGGCCGATGGTGAGACCCAGTACTTC. Its protein product is CASSRSGRADGETQYF. The chain employs TRBV5-1 and TRBJ2-5; the match to TRBD2 covers 11 bases. V shed 4 bases and J 5 bases; nucleotides not matched to a gene: 10. Per germline, CDR1 SGHRS and CDR2 YFSETQ. The CDR3 sequence is 16 residues long.

The chain employs TRBV11-1 and TRBJ1-1; D ambiguous. The CDR3 totals 14 residues. Looked up from germline, CDR1 is SGHAT and CDR2 is FQDESV (reference sequence). V was clipped by 0 bases and J by 5 bases, with 10 bases between them. As DNA, the CDR3 is TGTGCCAGCAGCTTAGCCGACCAGAGGACTGAAGCTTTCTTT. It codes for CASSLADQRTEAFF.

This clone was counted only a few times. The chain links TRBV7-9 to TRBJ1-2; tentatively, D is TRBD1 (6 bases). The germline gives CDR1 SEHNR, CDR2 FQNEAQ (reference sequence). The CDR3 has 13 residues. Trimming took 5 bases from V and 0 from J, leaving 7 bases between them. This CDR3 reads CASSRTANYGYTF. In nucleotides, the CDR3 is TGTGCCAGCAGCCGGACAGCTAACTATGGCTACACCTTC.

The chain carries TRBV2 and TRBJ2-1, with 9 positions matching TRBD2. CDR1 and CDR2 (germline): SNHLY, FYNNEI. The CDR3 loop spans 15 amino acids. V was pared by 9 bases and J by 8 bases, with 14 bases of the junction left unmatched. CDR3 amino acids: CASFGGGAGKHEQFF. The CDR3, as DNA: TGTGCCAGTTTCGGCGGGGGGGCCGGGAAACATGAGCAGTTCTTC.

This chain links TRBV6-6 with TRBJ1-2; D perhaps matches TRBD1 (6 bases). The germline V and J ends were trimmed by 6 bases and 1 base, with 18 bases remaining between them. This CDR3 region has 16 residues. The germline V gene has CDR1 MNHNY and CDR2 SVGAGI (reference sequence). The CDR3: CASSRSGGGYNYGYTF. The CDR3 DNA sequence: TGTGCCAGCAGCCGATCGGGCGGGGGCTATAACTATGGCTACACCTTC.

The chain combines TRBV11-2 with TRBJ2-7, with 13 bases fitting TRBD2. CDR1 SGHAT and CDR2 FQNNGV come from the germline V gene. With V trimmed by 0 bases and J by 4 bases, 9 bases remained unmatched. This CDR3 contains 18 residues. CDR3 DNA: TGTGCCAGCAGCTTAGAACCTTTGCGACTAGCGGGAGGATACGAGCAGTACTTC. Encoded protein: CASSLEPLRLAGGYEQYF.

V is TRBV5-6 and J is TRBJ1-2; unclear D gene. V lost 4 bases and J lost 2, with 12 bases in between. The germline V gene has CDR1 SGHDT and CDR2 YYEEEE. The CDR3 runs 14 residues. The CDR3 is CASSPRYKNYGYTF. Written as DNA, the CDR3 is TGTGCCAGCAGCCCGCGGTACAAAAACTATGGCTACACCTTC.

This rearrangement joins TRBV12-5 to TRBJ1-1, with D possibly TRBD1 on 6 matching bases. The CDR3 totals 16 residues. The germline V gene encodes CDR1 LGHNT and CDR2 FRNRAP. The ends were cut back, 2 bases at V and 7 bases at J, with 20 bases in the middle. The CDR3 DNA is TGTGCTAGTGGTTTGACACGGGGCAGGGGATTCGGTGAAGCTTTCTTT. Amino acid sequence: CASGLTRGRGFGEAFF.

V usage is TRBV5-4 and J usage is TRBJ2-1; D not certain. Trimming removed 2 bases at V and 0 bases at J, with 9 bases between. The germline CDR1 and CDR2 sequences are SGHNT and YYREEE (reference sequence). CDR3 length equals 15 residues. The CDR3 spells CASSFDSSSYNEQFF. CDR3 nucleotides: TGTGCCAGCAGCTTTGATTCGAGCTCCTACAATGAGCAGTTCTTC.

The chain uses TRBV2 and TRBJ1-5; 7 positions match TRBD1. Germline CDR1 reads SNHLY; CDR2 reads FYNNEI. The CDR3 sequence is 15 residues long. V dropped 7 bases and J dropped 4; count of bases not matched to a gene: 10. As DNA, the CDR3 is TGTGCCAGCAAGGAGAACAGGGGCGGGAATCAGCCCCAGCATTTT. Its protein product is CASKENRGGNQPQHF.

This chain joins TRBV19 and TRBJ1-4; maybe TRBD1 (5 bases). The CDR3 contains 11 residues. Germline CDR1 and CDR2: LNHDA and SQIVND (reference sequence). V was pared by 8 bases and J by 7 bases, with 8 bases between. The CDR3 loop reads CASSRAEKLFF. As DNA, the CDR3 is TGTGCCAGTTCCAGGGCTGAAAAACTGTTTTTT.